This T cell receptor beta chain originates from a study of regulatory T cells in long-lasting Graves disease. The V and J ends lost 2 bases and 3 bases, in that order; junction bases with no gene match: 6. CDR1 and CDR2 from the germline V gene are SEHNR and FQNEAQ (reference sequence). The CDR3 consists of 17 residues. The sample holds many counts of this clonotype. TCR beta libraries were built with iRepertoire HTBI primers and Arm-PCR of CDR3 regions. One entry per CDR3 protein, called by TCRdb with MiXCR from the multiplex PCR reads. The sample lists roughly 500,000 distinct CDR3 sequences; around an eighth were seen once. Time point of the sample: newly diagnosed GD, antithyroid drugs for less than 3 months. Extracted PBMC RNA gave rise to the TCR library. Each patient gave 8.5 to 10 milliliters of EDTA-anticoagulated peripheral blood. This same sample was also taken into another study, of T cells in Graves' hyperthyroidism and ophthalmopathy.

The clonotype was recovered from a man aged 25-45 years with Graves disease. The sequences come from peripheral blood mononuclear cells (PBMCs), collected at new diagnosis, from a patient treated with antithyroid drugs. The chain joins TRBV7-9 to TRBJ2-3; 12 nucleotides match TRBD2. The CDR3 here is CASSLLSTSGRTDTQYF. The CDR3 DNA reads TGTGCCAGCAGCTTATTATCCACTAGCGGGAGGACAGATACGCAGTATTTT.